The clone carrying this T cell receptor beta chain has more than one count but fewer than ten. At one end, the junction sequence differs from germline, possibly due to a read error. The data originate from a study of T cells after yellow fever vaccination. From the 5' RACE reads, TCRdb called clonotypes with MiXCR, one entry per CDR3 protein. The data show 280,000 or so distinct CDR3 sequences, about 10% seen once. Germline CDR1 MDHEN, CDR2 SYDVKM. This CDR3 is 14 amino acids long. This sequence joins TRBV28 and TRBJ1-3, with 11 bases identical to TRBD1. The receptor's source is a man younger than 35 who received the YFV17D yellow fever vaccine. Sequencing was performed on CD4+ T cells sorted from PBMCs, taken 5 days after the yellow fever booster vaccination. CDR3 region: CASSRNPGQGVTGF. CDR3 DNA sequence: TGTGCCAGCAGTCGAAATCCGGGACAGGGGGTCACGGGTTTT.